This is a list of T cell receptor beta chains from one sample in a study of shared clonotypes between healthy human individuals. This table comes from immunoSEQ multiplex PCR, and its TCRdb copy is limited to in-frame clones, with some not included. The sample includes 2 million to 2.5 million clones, 95% of them seen just once. The material sequenced was naive CD4+ T cells sorted from blood. These receptors were collected from a young man in good health. Both conserved end residues are trimmed from each CDR3.

j_call,v_call,cdr3_aa
TRBJ1-4,TRBV7-2,ASSRDRLNEKLF
TRBJ2-3,TRBV20-1,SAGKDTQY
TRBJ2-7,TRBV27,ASSGPWGEQY
TRBJ2-1,TRBV5-4,ASSPVLASYNEQF
TRBJ2-7,TRBV7-2,ASSVPPGLGGEQY
TRBJ2-2,TRBV5-6,ASSFAPGDGTGELF
TRBJ1-1,TRBV19,ASSIGRGVRTNTEAF
TRBJ1-1,TRBV9,ASSALLRGDLGTEAF
TRBJ2-7,TRBV6-5,ASSYSRSSYEQY
TRBJ1-5,TRBV10-3,ATNRGGNQPQH
TRBJ1-2,TRBV2,ASSLPGQAVGYT
TRBJ1-1,TRBV7-9,ASSLLGRENTEAF
TRBJ2-3,TRBV4-2,ASSQASTSQPSTDTQY
TRBJ1-2,TRBV28,ASSPGQGIYGYT
TRBJ1-4,TRBV5-4,ASSSRQGTNEKLF
TRBJ2-1,TRBV11-3,ASSPSIGDMYNEQF
TRBJ1-2,TRBV30,AWSVQLGGYGYT
TRBJ2-1,TRBV6-5,ASSSRTGNYNEQF
TRBJ2-7,TRBV6-5,ASGLAGVSEQY
TRBJ1-2,TRBV7-9,ASSVDRGRIYGYT
TRBJ2-7,TRBV29-1,SVGRTPYEQY
TRBJ1-5,TRBV19,ASSKGSYSNQPQH
TRBJ2-3,TRBV29-1,SVDGLYTDTQY
TRBJ1-3,TRBV19,ASSVGTPGNTIY
TRBJ2-3,TRBV21-1,ASSKRSHTQY
TRBJ2-7,TRBV5-1,ASSLGLRQGASYEQY
TRBJ2-3,TRBV7-9,ASSYRQGGTDTQY
TRBJ2-7,TRBV6-1,ASGERTYEQY
TRBJ1-1,TRBV25-1,ASSEMRGPGEAF
TRBJ2-1,TRBV10-3,ASIRDRDGEQF
TRBJ1-6,TRBV6-5,ASSYQGQGHSPLH